The 22 T cell receptor beta chains in this list originate from one sample, sequenced in a study of CD8+ T cells in alopecia areata. Isolated RNA was reverse transcribed into cDNA used as the sequencing template. Here immunoSEQ multiplex PCR was the method, and the copy in TCRdb shows in-frame clones only, minus some. The table has 140,000 to 150,000 clones, 80% to 90% seen once. This material consisted of CD8+ T cells sorted from blood, taken at week 0. The origin of the receptors is a human donor with alopecia areata.

The V and J genes are TRBV7-8 and TRBJ1-1, with D uncertain. Germline V lookup: CDR1 SGHVS, CDR2 FQNEAQ. The V end lost 1 base, the J end lost 0 bases, and 21 bases lay between the germline ends. The CDR3 has 19 amino acids. The CDR3 is CASSLDVAPTPHMNTEAFF. CDR3 in DNA: TGTGCCAGCAGCTTAGATGTAGCGCCAACTCCCCACATGAACACTGAAGCTTTCTTT.

The CDR3 DNA reads as TGTGCCAGCAGCTTGGAAGGGGGCCCAGATACGCAGTATTTT. This encodes CASSLEGGPDTQYF. J is TRBJ2-3 and V is TRBV5-4; 7 bases are shared with TRBD1. CDR1 and CDR2 (germline): SGHNT, YYREEE (reference sequence). Trimming took 0 bases from V and 4 from J; bases not matched to a gene: 2. The CDR3 length is 14 residues.

A few counts support this clone. The chain is built from TRBV2 and TRBJ2-7; tentative D call: TRBD1 (6 bases). The CDR3 covers 10 residues. The V gene lost 6 bases and the J gene lost 10 bases, with 10 bases spanning the gap. In germline, CDR1 is SNHLY, CDR2 FYNNEI. CDR3 in amino acids: CASRGQQQYF. The CDR3 DNA is TGTGCCAGCAGAGGACAGCAACAGTACTTC.

This chain connects TRBV29-1 to TRBJ2-7; TRBD2 matches at 7 bases. V lost 4 bases and J lost 2; bases outside the gene matches: 5. The CDR3 runs to 13 residues. Germline-derived CDR1 and CDR2 are SQVTM and ANQGSEA. The CDR3 protein is CSVASGNPYEQYF. The DNA of the CDR3 is TGCAGCGTTGCTAGCGGTAACCCCTACGAGCAGTACTTC.

The chain carries TRBV10-3 and TRBJ2-3; D may match TRBD1 or TRBD2 (6 bases each). V lost 3 bases and J lost 2, with 18 bases in between. The V gene's germline CDR1 is ENHRY and CDR2 SYGVKD. The CDR3 has 17 amino acids. In DNA, the CDR3 is TGTGCCATCAGTGACCCTTTTAGGGGGGCCTTCACAGATACGCAGTATTTT. Protein product: CAISDPFRGAFTDTQYF.

There are a few counts of this clone. This chain links TRBV29-1 with TRBJ2-5, with unresolved D. The CDR3 consists of 14 residues. CDR1 is SQVTM and CDR2 is ANQGSEA in the germline V gene. Trimming removed 3 bases at V and 0 bases at J, with 11 bases between. The CDR3, as DNA: TGCAGCGTTGATCCCAGGATTTACCAAGAGACCCAGTACTTC. It is translated as CSVDPRIYQETQYF.

The chain uses TRBV11-2 and TRBJ2-7, with a tentative D call TRBD2 (6 bases). The CDR3 sequence is 14 residues long. The V gene's germline CDR1 is SGHAT and CDR2 FQNNGV. Trimming left V 3 bases short and J 3 bases short, with 12 bases between. The CDR3 is CASSFFGGGYEQYF. Written as DNA, the CDR3 is TGTGCCAGCAGCTTCTTCGGGGGAGGCTACGAGCAGTACTTC.

This clone was counted once. The CDR3 is CASSLRGLEPDTQYF. CDR3 nucleotides: TGTGCCAGCAGTCTCAGGGGCTTGGAACCAGATACGCAGTATTTT. The rearrangement links TRBV6-1 to TRBJ2-3; tentative D call: TRBD1 (6 bases). Germline V gene lookup returns CDR1 MNHNS and CDR2 SASEGT. Trimming left V 5 bases short and J 4 bases short, with 16 bases between. This CDR3 contains 15 residues.

The chain recombines TRBV18 with TRBJ2-3; 9 nucleotides align to TRBD1. The length of the CDR3 is 16 residues. V lost 2 bases and J lost 2; bases outside the gene matches: 5. Per germline, CDR1 KGHSH and CDR2 LQKENI. CDR3 DNA sequence: TGTGCCAGCTCACCAACCGGGACAGGGAACACAGATACGCAGTATTTT. Translating gives CASSPTGTGNTDTQYF.

The rearrangement joins TRBV5-6 to TRBJ2-1, with D uncertain. The V gene's germline CDR1 is SGHDT and CDR2 YYEEEE. This CDR3 has 16 residues. V lost 0 bases and J 10 bases, leaving 20 bases between the germline ends. The DNA for the CDR3 is TGTGCCAGCAGCTTGGGGGCAGGCTTTACAATGACGGAGCAGTTCTTC. Its translation: CASSLGAGFTMTEQFF.

In regard to this clone: The junction shows a germline mismatch at one end, possibly a read error. The V gene is TRBV7-7, the J gene TRBJ2-3; perhaps TRBD2 as D (5 bases). The CDR3 is 14 amino acids. Germline V gene lookup returns CDR1 SSHAT and CDR2 FNYEAQ (reference sequence). In DNA, the CDR3 is TGTGCTAGCAGCGCCACAAACGGGGTGGATACGCAGTATTTT. Amino acid sequence: CASSATNGVDTQYF.

This clone was picked up one time. V gene TRBV7-2 combines with J gene TRBJ1-2; tentatively, D is TRBD1 (6 bases). Per germline, CDR1 SGHTA and CDR2 FQGNSA. Trimming removed 5 bases from V and 10 bases from J, with 11 bases in between. The CDR3 runs 11 residues. Written as DNA, the CDR3 is TGTGCCAGCAGCCCGGGACACATCTACACCTTC. Residues: CASSPGHIYTF.

V and J are TRBV27 and TRBJ2-3, with D possibly being TRBD1 (5 bases). The CDR3 runs 13 residues. In germline, CDR1 is MNHEY, CDR2 SMNVEV (reference sequence). The ends were cut back, 2 bases at V and 2 bases at J, with 5 bases in the middle. CDR3 in amino acids: CASSLGATDTQYF. The CDR3 nucleotides are TGTGCCAGCAGTTTAGGGGCCACAGATACGCAGTATTTT.

The V gene is TRBV5-1, the J gene TRBJ2-7, with 12 bases aligning to TRBD2. V shed 3 bases, J shed 5 bases, and the junction held 6 bases outside the gene matches. Germline values: CDR1 SGHRS, CDR2 YFSETQ. The CDR3 extends over 15 amino acids. The CDR3 region is CASSWTSGERDEQYF. The CDR3 coding sequence is TGCGCCAGCAGCTGGACTAGCGGGGAAAGGGACGAGCAGTACTTC.

The J gene is TRBJ1-4, the V gene TRBV7-8; TRBD1 agrees at 7 bases. There are 14 residues in the CDR3. The V gene end was trimmed by 2 bases and the J gene end by 8 bases; junction bases not matched to a gene: 5. Germline V gene data show CDR1 as SGHVS and CDR2 as FQNEAQ. The CDR3 bases are TGTGCCAGCAGCTTATCAGGGGGTCGGGAAAAACTGTTTTTT. This encodes CASSLSGGREKLFF.

The rearrangement uses TRBV5-6 and TRBJ2-7; tentative D call: TRBD1 (6 bases). The CDR3 totals 13 residues. Germline V gives CDR1 SGHDT, CDR2 YYEEEE. V dropped 4 bases and J dropped 3 bases, with 11 bases sitting between them. The CDR3 DNA reads as TGTGCCAGCAGCCTGAGGGACAACTACGAGCAGTACTTC. The encoded protein is CASSLRDNYEQYF.

Points on this clone: The same CDR3 can be traced to other DNA sequences in this sample. The chain links TRBV5-1 to TRBJ2-7; 10 nucleotides agree with TRBD1. Per the germline V gene, CDR1 is SGHRS and CDR2 is YFSETQ. V lost 3 bases and J lost 2; bases outside the gene matches: 2. The CDR3 runs 14 residues. DNA of the CDR3: TGCGCCAGCAGCTCCGGGACAGGGGCCTACGAGCAGTACTTC. It specifies CASSSGTGAYEQYF.

CDR3 loop: CSVGPMNTGELFF. CDR3 sequence (DNA): TGCAGCGTTGGACCAATGAACACCGGGGAGCTGTTTTTT. V usage is TRBV29-1 and J usage is TRBJ2-2; D is uncertain. The CDR3 is 13 amino acids. Trimming shortened V by 4 bases and J by 1 base, and 7 bases separated the two germline ends. The V gene's germline CDR1 is SQVTM and CDR2 ANQGSEA.

This chain's CDR3 is CSVEGREGSYNEQFF. CDR3 in DNA: TGCAGCGTTGAGGGCAGGGAGGGTTCCTACAATGAGCAGTTCTTC. The chain employs TRBV29-1 and TRBJ2-1; 7 nucleotides agree with TRBD2. Germline trimming cut 3 bases from V and 1 base from J; bases unmatched to any gene: 6. Germline lookup yields CDR1 SQVTM and CDR2 ANQGSEA. CDR3 length: 15 residues.

The J gene is TRBJ1-5, the V gene TRBV9; D perhaps matches TRBD1 (5 bases). Germline V gene lookup returns CDR1 SGDLS and CDR2 YYNGEE. CDR3 length: 13 amino acids. V dropped 4 bases and J dropped 7 bases, with 12 bases sitting between them. The CDR3 DNA follows: TGTGCCAGCAGCTCTCAGGGAGTCCAGCCCCAGCATTTT. It is translated as CASSSQGVQPQHF.

Here the CDR3 reads CASSITSSYEQYF. The CDR3 DNA reads as TGTGCCAGCAGTATAACTAGCTCCTACGAGCAGTACTTC. The chain carries TRBV27 and TRBJ2-7; weak D call: TRBD2 (5 bases). CDR1 is MNHEY and CDR2 is SMNVEV in the germline V gene (reference sequence). The length of the CDR3 is 13 residues. Trimming stripped 5 bases from V and 0 bases from J, with 8 bases between.

The chain recombines TRBV7-9 with TRBJ1-4, with TRBD1 matching over 9 bases. This CDR3 has 17 amino acids. Germline V lookup: CDR1 SEHNR, CDR2 FQNEAQ (reference sequence). Trimming at V came to 5 bases and at J to 2 bases, leaving 9 bases not matched to a gene. CDR3: CASSPGQGSGTNEKLFF. The CDR3 nucleotides read TGTGCCAGCAGCCCTGGACAGGGGAGTGGTACTAATGAAAAACTGTTTTTT.